The 17 T cell receptor beta chains listed next were all sequenced from one sample in a study of T cell responses to AZD1222 COVID-19 vaccine. Sequencing used immunoSEQ multiplex PCR; TCRdb keeps in-frame clones, though not all of them. Of 95,000 to 100,000 clones in the sample, 70% to 90% are singletons; the top ten hold 10% to 13%. Sequenced here: peripheral blood, sampled 28 days after the second AZD1222 dose. These receptors originate from an adult who received the AZD1222 COVID-19 vaccine.

This chain connects TRBV5-1 to TRBJ1-2; possible D gene TRBD1, 5 bases. The length of the CDR3 is 14 residues. V lost 5 bases and J lost 3, with 14 bases in between. From germline, CDR1 is SGHRS and CDR2 YFSETQ. DNA for the CDR3: TGCGCCAGCAGTTCCGGGGCTCCCCACTATGGCTACACCTTC. Amino acids: CASSSGAPHYGYTF.

The chain joins TRBV30 to TRBJ1-5; TRBD1 is a possible D gene (5 bases). Trimming took 2 bases from V and 0 from J, leaving 8 bases between them. CDR1 and CDR2 (germline): GTSNPN, SVGIG (reference sequence). This CDR3 comprises 14 residues. The CDR3 nucleotides are TGTGCCTGGAGTTCGGGGCTTAGCAATCAGCCCCAGCATTTT. The encoded protein is CAWSSGLSNQPQHF.

The chain recombines TRBV9 with TRBJ2-2, with D hard to call. Trimming took off 0 bases at V and 7 bases at J, with 10 bases between the two ends. The germline CDR1 and CDR2 sequences are SGDLS and YYNGEE. This CDR3 has 14 amino acids. The CDR3 sequence is CASSVALPGGELFF. The CDR3 bases are TGTGCCAGCAGCGTAGCACTACCCGGCGGGGAGCTGTTTTTT.

The CDR3 DNA is TGTGCCAGCTCACCTCTCGGGACTAGCGGGACCGGGGAGCTGTTTTTT. This gives the protein CASSPLGTSGTGELFF. This sequence joins TRBV18 and TRBJ2-2, with 12 bases identical to TRBD2. The germline gives CDR1 KGHSH, CDR2 LQKENI. The CDR3 is 16 residues long. Unmatched junction bases numbered 4, after V lost 3 bases and J lost 5 bases.

The chain has TRBV9 and TRBJ2-7; D not certain. Per germline, CDR1 SGDLS and CDR2 YYNGEE. V gave up 3 bases and J gave up 0 bases, with 7 bases separating them. CDR3 size: 13 residues. CDR3 DNA sequence: TGTGCCAGCAGCGAATCACTCTCCTACGAGCAGTACTTC. It specifies CASSESLSYEQYF.

The gene calls are TRBV24-1 and TRBJ2-2; 11 bases match TRBD1. The length of the CDR3 is 17 residues. With V trimmed by 1 base and J by 8 bases, 8 bases remained unmatched. Germline V lookup: CDR1 KGHDR, CDR2 SFDVKD. CDR3 residues: CATSDFRGQGEDGELFF. The CDR3 DNA sequence: TGTGCCACCAGTGATTTCCGGGGACAGGGGGAGGATGGGGAGCTGTTTTTT.

This sequence joins TRBV19 and TRBJ2-1, with no clear D. Germline CDR1 and CDR2: LNHDA and SQIVND (reference sequence). The CDR3 runs 15 residues. V lost 4 bases, J lost 3 bases, and 13 bases lay in between. This CDR3 is CASSNGEGVYNEQFF. In nucleotides, the CDR3 is TGTGCCAGTAGTAACGGAGAAGGAGTCTACAATGAGCAGTTCTTC.

V usage is TRBV10-1 and J usage is TRBJ1-5; 10 bases map to TRBD1. There are 16 residues in the CDR3. Germline V gene sequence: CDR1 WNHNN, CDR2 SYGVQD (reference sequence). V was clipped by 4 bases and J by 6 bases; unmatched bases: 9. In nucleotides, the CDR3 is TGCGCCAGCAGTGGACCCGGGACAGGGGACGGTCAGCCCCAGCATTTT. Its translation is CASSGPGTGDGQPQHF.

The table lists this clone with a count of one. This chain joins TRBV10-3 and TRBJ1-6; TRBD1 agrees at 7 bases. V dropped 10 bases and J dropped 13; count of bases not matched to a gene: 13. From germline, CDR1 is ENHRY and CDR2 SYGVKD. The CDR3 runs 13 residues. The CDR3 sequence is CATQGTVFTPLHF. DNA of the CDR3: TGTGCCACTCAGGGGACAGTTTTTACGCCCCTCCACTTT.

The genes are TRBV7-3 and TRBJ2-2, with D tentatively TRBD2 (5 bases). Germline lookup yields CDR1 SGHTA and CDR2 FQGTGA. This CDR3 comprises 14 residues. The germline V and J ends were trimmed by 5 bases and 7 bases, with 14 bases remaining between them. CDR3 bases: TGTGCCAGCAGCGACACTAGTTTTGGCGGGGAGCTGTTTTTT. As protein: CASSDTSFGGELFF.

The gene calls are TRBV27 and TRBJ2-3; D call uncertain. Deletions cut 6 bases from V and 0 bases from J, with 10 bases between. Germline assignment: CDR1 MNHEY and CDR2 SMNVEV (reference sequence). This CDR3 has 14 amino acids. The CDR3 sequence is CASSRRYSTDTQYF. For the CDR3, the DNA is TGTGCCAGCAGCAGAAGATATAGCACAGATACGCAGTATTTT.

This clone was recorded a few times. The CDR3 sequence is CASRPTGASGNTIYF. CDR3 sequence (DNA): TGTGCCAGCAGACCCACAGGGGCCTCTGGAAACACCATATATTTT. The chain couples TRBV6-5 to TRBJ1-3; 7 bases fit TRBD1. V lost 6 bases, J lost 0 bases, and 5 bases stayed unmatched. Germline-derived CDR1 and CDR2 are MNHEY and SVGAGI. The CDR3 spans 15 residues.

CDR3 DNA: TGTGCCAGCAGCCCGGGGGTATCGGGAAACACCATATATTTT. Amino acids: CASSPGVSGNTIYF. The chain recombines TRBV5-4 with TRBJ1-3; D possibly corresponds to TRBD1 (5 bases). The CDR3 extends over 14 amino acids. Germline V gives CDR1 SGHNT, CDR2 YYREEE (reference sequence). The V end lost 4 bases, the J end lost 4 bases, and 12 bases lay between the germline ends.

This sequence joins TRBV3-1 (or the pseudogene TRBV3-2) and TRBJ2-1, with 7 bases fitting TRBD1. Trimming took 4 bases from V and 5 from J; bases not matched to a gene: 11. Germline V lookup: CDR1 LGHDT, CDR2 YNNKEL (reference sequence). CDR3 length: 16 amino acids. CDR3 coding DNA: TGTGCCAGCAGCCCCTACCTCGGAACAGGGGACAATGAGCAGTTCTTC. As protein: CASSPYLGTGDNEQFF.

V usage is TRBV27 and J usage is TRBJ2-2; D possibly corresponds to TRBD1 (6 bases). This CDR3 is 15 amino acids long. V lost 5 bases to trimming and J lost 3 bases, with 13 bases between them. The V gene's germline CDR1 is MNHEY and CDR2 SMNVEV (reference sequence). CDR3 nucleotides: TGTGCCAGCAGTCCGCAGGGGTTTTACACCGGGGAGCTGTTTTTT. Amino acid sequence: CASSPQGFYTGELFF.

V gene TRBV5-5 combines with J gene TRBJ1-5; 9 nucleotides match TRBD1. The CDR3 runs to 15 residues. The germline gives CDR1 SGHKS, CDR2 YYEKEE (reference sequence). J was trimmed by 5 bases and V by 4 bases; bases with no gene match: 7. CDR3 residues: CASSLDRGGDQPQHF. CDR3 coding DNA: TGTGCCAGCAGCCTGGACAGGGGAGGGGATCAGCCCCAGCATTTT.

The chain has TRBV18 and TRBJ2-7; 11 nucleotides match TRBD1. V lost 5 bases to trimming and J lost 5 bases; unmatched junction nucleotides: 8. The CDR3 is 15 residues long. In germline, CDR1 is KGHSH, CDR2 LQKENI. Here the CDR3 reads CASSTGQGVFNEQYF. The CDR3, as DNA: TGTGCCAGCTCAACGGGACAGGGGGTCTTCAACGAGCAGTACTTC. Complete variable domain (other parts from reference TRBV18 and TRBJ2-7): NAGVMQNPRHLVRRRGQEARLRCSPMKGHSHVYWYRQLPEEGLKFMVYLQKENIIDESGMPKERFSAEFPKEGPSILRIQQVVRGDSAAYFCASSTGQGVFNEQYFGPGTRLTVT.